Here is one TCR beta chain with its context. Its antigen is not known. This record comes from a study of T cell responses to AZD1222 COVID-19 vaccine. Study-level results: Clonal diversity was possibly underestimated, and the donors were mostly white British, with more females.

From germline, CDR1 is WSHSY and CDR2 SAAADI. The CDR3 loop spans 15 amino acids. The V end lost 0 bases, the J end lost 1 base, and 9 bases lay between the germline ends. The protocol was immunoSEQ multiplex PCR, while the TCRdb copy is restricted to in-frame clones and leaves out a portion. The table lists around 130,000 clones, about 93% of them singletons, with 4% to 5% in the top ten. The sample in question was peripheral blood, obtained 28 days after the second dose of the MenACWY control vaccine. V usage is TRBV10-2 and J usage is TRBJ1-1; D is perhaps TRBD1 (6 bases). This TCR was sampled from an adult who received the MenACWY meningococcal vaccine as a control. The CDR3 reads CASSESRGQNTEAFF. In DNA form, the CDR3 reads TGCGCCAGCAGTGAGTCTAGGGGACAGAACACTGAAGCTTTCTTT.